Shown below are 10 T cell receptor beta chains from a single sample sequenced in a study of T cells expressing NK-cell markers. TCRdb re-called the 5' RACE reads and shows each CDR3 protein once, DNA omitted. Its table lists approximately 380,000 distinct CDR3 sequences. Sequenced sample: blood T cells: a sorted CD56 or NKG2C T cell subset, CD4+ or CD8+ T cells, or bulk PBMC T cells (not recorded which). Source of these receptors: a man between 18 and 69 years old in good health.

V usage is TRBV18 and J usage is TRBJ1-5; TCRdb calls TRBD1, which cannot be checked without DNA. This CDR3 region has 14 residues. Per germline, CDR1 KGHSH and CDR2 LQKENI. CDR3 sequence reads: CASSPGGGWQPQHF.

The rearrangement joins TRBV27 to TRBJ2-1; lacking DNA, the TRBD1 call made by TCRdb goes unchecked. Germline CDR1 and CDR2: MNHEY and SMNVEV (reference sequence). CDR3 length equals 13 residues. CDR3 in amino acids: CASTKDRGNEQFF.

The gene calls are TRBV11-2 and TRBJ2-3. Per germline, CDR1 SGHAT and CDR2 FQNNGV. The CDR3 contains 14 residues. The CDR3 loop is CASKLWASTDTQYF. Full variable domain (outside the CDR3, taken from reference TRBV11-2 and TRBJ2-3): EAGVAQSPRYKIIEKRQSVAFWCNPISGHATLYWYQQILGQGPKLLIQFQNNGVVDDSQLPKDRFSAERLKGVDSTLKIQPAKLEDSAVYLCASKLWASTDTQYFGPGTRLTVL.

The CDR3 reads CASKSGGGNEQFF. The chain employs TRBV7-2 and TRBJ2-1; checking the TCRdb D call of TRBD2 is not possible without DNA. This CDR3 has 13 amino acids. Per germline, CDR1 SGHTA and CDR2 FQGNSA.

This sequence joins TRBV10-3 and TRBJ1-1; TCRdb reports TRBD1, a call that lacks DNA to check it against. The CDR3 extends over 12 amino acids. Germline V gene data show CDR1 as ENHRY and CDR2 as SYGVKD. CDR3 sequence: CAIKDRGLEAFF.

The chain couples TRBV12-3 or TRBV12-4 to TRBJ1-1; TCRdb calls TRBD1, which cannot be checked without DNA. This CDR3 has 12 amino acids. CDR3 loop: CATDRYGTEAFF.

J is TRBJ2-1 and V is TRBV2; TCRdb names TRBD1, which stays unverified in the absence of DNA. Germline CDR1 SNHLY, CDR2 FYNNEI. CDR3 size: 14 residues. CDR3 loop: CASRTGTQFNEQFF.

The chain uses TRBV6-5 and TRBJ1-2. Germline values: CDR1 MNHEY, CDR2 SVGAGI. This CDR3 spans 15 amino acids. The CDR3 sequence is CASSYSLQGFYGYTF.

The genes are TRBV7-8 and TRBJ1-2; without DNA, the TCRdb call of TRBD1 cannot be checked. Per germline, CDR1 SGHVS and CDR2 FQNEAQ. The CDR3 runs to 15 residues. CDR3 sequence: CASSRRTGDYYGYTF.

The chain uses TRBV5-1 and TRBJ2-4. The CDR3 runs 12 residues. Germline-derived CDR1 and CDR2 are SGHRS and YFSETQ. CDR3 region: CASSLGFGIQYF.